The 26 T cell receptor beta chains in this list originate from one sample, sequenced in a study of T cells in Graves' hyperthyroidism and ophthalmopathy. RNA transcripts served as the template for amplifying TCR beta CDR3 regions. The TCR CDR3 was amplified in a first-round RT-PCR using the HTBI primer set. MiXCR was run by TCRdb on the multiplex PCR reads, yielding one entry per CDR3 protein. Here the sample spans fewer than 500,000 distinct CDR3 sequences, roughly 13% being singletons. Sequencing was carried out using blood. These receptors were obtained from a man aged 25-45 years with Graves' hyperthyroidism that later progressed to Graves' ophthalmopathy.

The chain uses TRBV7-9 and TRBJ2-1; possibly TRBD2 for D (7 bases). The CDR3 spans 12 residues. The germline gives CDR1 SEHNR, CDR2 FQNEAQ (reference sequence). Trimming took 9 bases from V and 10 from J, leaving 16 bases between them. This CDR3 reads CARGGPTGEQFF. The DNA for the CDR3 is TGTGCCAGGGGGGGGCCGACCGGGGAGCAGTTCTTC.

Written as DNA, the CDR3 is TGCGCCAGCAGCCTCTTTGGCCGGGGACAGGGTGGCTATGGCTACACCTTC. It is translated as CASSLFGRGQGGYGYTF. The chain recombines TRBV4-1 with TRBJ1-2; 9 bases are a match to TRBD1. V shed 4 bases and J 4 bases; nucleotides not matched to a gene: 13. The CDR3 runs 17 residues. Germline V gene data show CDR1 as MGHRA and CDR2 as YSYEKL.

This clonotype was counted many times. This sequence joins TRBV27 and TRBJ2-3; weak D call: TRBD2 (6 bases). CDR3 length: 13 residues. CDR1 and CDR2 from the germline V gene are MNHEY and SMNVEV (reference sequence). V gave up 5 bases and J gave up 4 bases, with 10 bases separating them. CDR3 sequence: CASSGGPPDTQYF. The CDR3 DNA reads TGTGCCAGCAGTGGAGGGCCCCCAGATACGCAGTATTTT.

This clonotype was observed at least ten times. The chain combines TRBV6-6 with TRBJ2-3; no definite D call. The CDR3 has 15 residues. Germline V lookup: CDR1 MNHNY, CDR2 SVGAGI (reference sequence). V dropped 2 bases and J dropped 0 bases, with 9 bases sitting between them. The CDR3 nucleotides are TGTGCCAGCAGTTACGGCGCTGCTAGCACAGATACGCAGTATTTT. Amino acids: CASSYGAASTDTQYF.

The gene calls are TRBV30 and TRBJ2-7, with D uncertain. This CDR3 is 16 amino acids long. The germline CDR1 and CDR2 sequences are GTSNPN and SVGIG (reference sequence). V was pared by 0 bases and J by 2 bases, with 17 bases between. CDR3 DNA: TGTGCCTGGAGTGTCCCAGGTAGCATTAGCCCCTACGAGCAGTACTTC. As protein: CAWSVPGSISPYEQYF.

This clonotype has ten or more counts. The chain employs TRBV11-3 and TRBJ2-1, with a possible D match to TRBD2 (6 bases). V lost 1 base and J lost 1, with 17 bases in between. The germline CDR1 and CDR2 sequences are SGHNT and YENEEA. The CDR3 has 18 amino acids. CDR3 sequence reads: CASSLAGVGTASYNEQFF. The CDR3 region has the DNA TGTGCCAGCAGCTTAGCGGGGGTGGGGACGGCGTCCTACAATGAGCAGTTCTTC.

This clonotype has ten or more counts. V usage is TRBV2 and J usage is TRBJ2-5, with a weak D call TRBD1 (6 bases). Trimming shortened V by 6 bases and J by 1 base, and 12 bases separated the two germline ends. The germline CDR1 and CDR2 sequences are SNHLY and FYNNEI. The CDR3 spans 14 residues. This chain's CDR3 is CASRIRDTQETQYF. CDR3 DNA: TGTGCCAGCAGGATCCGGGACACCCAAGAGACCCAGTACTTC.

This clonotype was seen only a few times. CDR3 region: CASPYPGQEYYEQYF. The CDR3, as DNA: TGTGCCAGTCCTTACCCCGGACAGGAATACTACGAGCAGTACTTC. The chain joins TRBV12-3 or TRBV12-4 to TRBJ2-7, with TRBD1 identical over 7 bases. Unmatched junction bases numbered 14, after V lost 9 bases and J lost 3 bases. CDR3 length equals 15 residues.

This chain uses TRBV12-3 or TRBV12-4 with TRBJ1-2; D remains ambiguous. Trimming took 2 bases from V and 4 from J, leaving 5 bases between them. This CDR3 has 12 amino acids. In DNA, the CDR3 is TGTGCCAGCAGTTTAAACAGCTATGGCTACACCTTC. Encoded protein: CASSLNSYGYTF.

This clonotype was recorded many times. The genes are TRBV5-1 and TRBJ2-7, with 10 bases identical to TRBD2. Germline V gives CDR1 SGHRS, CDR2 YFSETQ. CDR3 length: 15 amino acids. J lost 5 bases, V lost 4 bases, and 9 bases had no gene match. As DNA, the CDR3 is TGCGCCAGCAGCGACTTAGCGGGGGGCCGCAACGAGCAGTACTTC. This sequence encodes CASSDLAGGRNEQYF.

This clonotype was picked up many times. The genes are TRBV9 and TRBJ2-7, with D uncertain. This CDR3 region has 13 residues. Germline values: CDR1 SGDLS, CDR2 YYNGEE. V was cut by 2 bases and J by 3 bases, with 9 bases left in between. Here the CDR3 reads CASSVASSYEQYF. The CDR3 DNA reads TGTGCCAGCAGCGTCGCCTCCAGCTACGAGCAGTACTTC. The variable domain in full, completed from reference TRBV9 and TRBJ2-7, reads DSGVTQTPKHLITATGQRVTLRCSPRSGDLSVYWYQQSLDQGLQFLIQYYNGEERAKGNILERFSAQQFPDLHSELNLSSLELGDSALYFCASSVASSYEQYFGPGTRLTVT.

This clonotype was observed a few times. The chain recombines TRBV2 with TRBJ1-4; the D gene is possibly TRBD1 (5 bases). The CDR3 is 13 amino acids. Trimming took 4 bases from V and 7 from J, leaving 10 bases between them. CDR1 is SNHLY, CDR2 FYNNEI, per germline. The CDR3 DNA follows: TGTGCCAGCAGTGTGTCGGGGGGTGAAAAACTGTTTTTT. This gives the protein CASSVSGGEKLFF.

The chain uses TRBV9 and TRBJ2-3, with 14 bases identical to TRBD2. The germline gives CDR1 SGDLS, CDR2 YYNGEE. Losses at the gene ends were 2 bases for V and 4 bases for J; bases not matched to a gene: 9. This CDR3 region has 18 residues. DNA of the CDR3: TGTGCCAGCAGCGTCCCCCCGGGACTAGCGGGGGTGGCAGATACGCAGTATTTT. Translation gives CASSVPPGLAGVADTQYF.

This clonotype was seen many times. This may come from a read error, since a much larger clone is one base off. This rearrangement joins TRBV11-3 to TRBJ1-1, with unresolved D. V gave up 0 bases and J gave up 5 bases, with 4 bases separating them. The germline V gene encodes CDR1 SGHNT and CDR2 YENEEA. This CDR3 spans 12 amino acids. Written as DNA, the CDR3 is TGTGCCAGCAGCTTAGATCGGACTGAAGCTTTCTTT. The encoded protein is CASSLDRTEAFF.

V gene TRBV6-1 combines with J gene TRBJ2-7, with TRBD1 matching 8 bases. Per the germline V gene, CDR1 is MNHNS and CDR2 is SASEGT. This CDR3 region has 15 residues. The J segment lost 0 bases and the V segment lost 5 bases, leaving 6 bases of the junction unmatched. The CDR3 reads CASSRGQDFSYEQYF. CDR3 nucleotides: TGTGCCAGCAGTCGGGGACAGGACTTCTCCTACGAGCAGTACTTC.

This clonotype was counted at least ten times. The V call is TRBV30, the J call TRBJ2-3; D possibly corresponds to TRBD2 (6 bases). Looked up from germline, CDR1 is GTSNPN and CDR2 is SVGIG (reference sequence). Trimming pared 5 bases from V and 0 bases from J, leaving 12 bases between. This CDR3 has 14 amino acids. The CDR3: CAWVRLASTDTQYF. The CDR3 nucleotides read TGTGCCTGGGTTCGTCTAGCGAGCACAGATACGCAGTATTTT.

A note on this clonotype: A much more abundant neighbour one base away suggests this may be a read error. The chain joins TRBV6-2 or TRBV6-3 to TRBJ2-5, with D possibly matching TRBD2 (7 bases). Trimming shortened V by 0 bases and J by 5 bases, and 16 bases separated the two germline ends. The germline V gene has CDR1 MNHEY and CDR2 SVGEGT. There are 16 residues in the CDR3. CDR3 DNA sequence: TGTGCCAGCAGTTACTCTTTGTGGGGGGGCGGGGAGACCCAGTACTTC. It encodes CASSYSLWGGGETQYF.

Regarding this clonotype: A much more abundant neighbour one base away suggests this may be a read error. This chain connects TRBV11-2 to TRBJ2-3, with D maybe TRBD1 (5 bases). This CDR3 spans 14 amino acids. Germline V lookup: CDR1 SGHAT, CDR2 FQNNGV. The CDR3: CASSSSTVTGTQYF. Written as DNA, the CDR3 is TGTGCCAGCAGCTCTTCGACAGTCACAGGTACGCAGTATTTT. Together with reference TRBV11-2 and TRBJ2-3, the CDR3 gives the full variable domain: EAGVAQSPRYKIIEKRQSVAFWCNPISGHATLYWYQQILGQGPKLLIQFQNNGVVDDSQLPKDRFSAERLKGVDSTLKIQPAKLEDSAVYLCASSSSTVTGTQYFGPGTRLTVL.

This clonotype was seen ten or more times. The chain joins TRBV7-8 to TRBJ2-3, with TRBD2 matching over 12 bases. There are 17 residues in the CDR3. With V trimmed by 5 bases and J by 0 bases, 6 bases remained unmatched. Per germline, CDR1 SGHVS and CDR2 FQNEAQ. The DNA for the CDR3 is TGTGCCAGCAGCCCCCGGACTAGCGGGGCTAGCACAGATACGCAGTATTTT. Translated: CASSPRTSGASTDTQYF.

This clonotype has only a few counts. This chain joins TRBV27 and TRBJ1-2, with TRBD1 identical over 9 bases. This CDR3 has 13 residues. The trim removed 3 bases at V and 8 bases at J, leaving 4 bases unmatched. Germline V gives CDR1 MNHEY, CDR2 SMNVEV (reference sequence). CDR3 residues: CASSFRTGVGYTF. Written as DNA, the CDR3 is TGTGCCAGCAGTTTTAGGACAGGGGTAGGCTACACCTTC.

Many counts were recorded for this clonotype. The gene calls are TRBV7-9 and TRBJ1-4; D is uncertain. CDR3 length: 16 amino acids. The germline V and J ends were trimmed by 4 bases and 0 bases, with 12 bases remaining between them. Germline V CDR1 and CDR2: SEHNR, FQNEAQ (reference sequence). As DNA, the CDR3 is TGTGCCAGCAGCTCTCCCCGGGGTGCAACTAATGAAAAACTGTTTTTT. Encoded protein: CASSSPRGATNEKLFF.

The rearrangement links TRBV3-1 to TRBJ2-1, with 9 nucleotides matching TRBD1. There are 16 residues in the CDR3. CDR1 is LGHDT, CDR2 YNNKEL, per germline (reference sequence). The V gene end was trimmed by 2 bases and the J gene end by 4 bases; junction bases not matched to a gene: 6. The CDR3 here is CASSQLGGQGYNEQFF. The CDR3 nucleotides are TGTGCCAGCAGCCAATTGGGGGGACAGGGTTACAATGAGCAGTTCTTC.

This clonotype was counted ten times or more. V usage is TRBV28 and J usage is TRBJ2-1; D is uncertain. V was clipped by 6 bases and J by 10 bases, with 16 bases between them. The CDR3 contains 13 residues. CDR1 and CDR2 from the germline V gene are MDHEN and SYDVKM. CDR3 sequence reads: CASRFRPSDEQFF. As DNA, the CDR3 is TGTGCCAGCAGATTTCGCCCCTCGGACGAGCAGTTCTTC. Full variable domain (remainder filled in from reference TRBV28 and TRBJ2-1): DVKVTQSSRYLVKRTGEKVFLECVQDMDHENMFWYRQDPGLGLRLIYFSYDVKMKEKGDIPEGYSVSREKKERFSLILESASTNQTSMYLCASRFRPSDEQFFGPGTRLTVL.

This clonotype occurred many times. This chain connects TRBV7-9 to TRBJ1-1, with D tentatively TRBD1 (5 bases). CDR1 and CDR2 from the germline V gene are SEHNR and FQNEAQ (reference sequence). V gave up 3 bases and J gave up 0 bases, with 14 bases separating them. The CDR3 is 16 residues long. CDR3: CASSFNPGRMNTEAFF. The CDR3 bases are TGTGCCAGCAGCTTTAACCCGGGACGTATGAACACTGAAGCTTTCTTT.

Comments on this clonotype: A read error is possible here, since a much larger clone lies one base away. Lacking the conserved final phenylalanine or tryptophan, this CDR3 likely reflects a read error. The rearrangement uses TRBV7-9 and TRBJ1-6; D is possibly TRBD1 (6 bases). Germline V gives CDR1 SEHNR, CDR2 FQNEAQ (reference sequence). V was cut by 6 bases and J by 5 bases, with 11 bases left in between. CDR3 size: 14 residues. DNA of the CDR3: TGTGCCAGCAGACCGAGGGGGGATAATTCACCCCTCCACTTG. This translates into CASRPRGDNSPLHL.

This clonotype has at least ten counts. The chain employs TRBV11-3 and TRBJ1-1, with TRBD1 as a possible D gene (6 bases). V gave up 0 bases and J gave up 4 bases, with 24 bases separating them. The length of the CDR3 is 19 residues. Germline CDR1 and CDR2: SGHNT and YENEEA. CDR3 sequence: CASSLEGGAGAILGTEAFF. The CDR3 DNA reads as TGTGCCAGCAGCTTAGAGGGAGGGGCAGGGGCCATCCTTGGCACTGAAGCTTTCTTT.